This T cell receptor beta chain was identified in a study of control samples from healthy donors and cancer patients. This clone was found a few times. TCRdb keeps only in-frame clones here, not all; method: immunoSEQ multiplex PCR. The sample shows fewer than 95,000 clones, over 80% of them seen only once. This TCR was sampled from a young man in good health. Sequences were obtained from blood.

CDR3 region: CASSYGRSGNTIYF. DNA for the CDR3: TGTGCCAGCAGTTACGGGAGATCTGGAAACACCATATATTTT. The chain uses TRBV6-6 and TRBJ1-3; D gene unclear. Trimming pared 2 bases from V and 1 base from J, leaving 6 bases between. The V gene's germline CDR1 is MNHNY and CDR2 SVGAGI (reference sequence). This CDR3 has 14 residues.